Described below is a single T cell receptor beta chain sequence and its context. At a deep level, the assay was run. Sequencing used immunoSEQ multiplex PCR; TCRdb keeps in-frame clones, though not all of them. The profile covers some 650,000 clones, with around 97% appearing a single time and approximately 0.057% taken by the ten largest. The data were taken from a study of shared clonotypes between healthy human individuals. V shed 4 bases, J shed 6 bases, and the junction held 4 bases outside the gene matches. This CDR3 contains 13 residues. Germline assignment: CDR1 SGHTA and CDR2 FQGNSA. The V and J genes are TRBV7-2 and TRBJ1-2; the match to TRBD1 covers 8 bases. This clonotype was sampled from a woman in her 30s in good health. Source material: naive CD4+ T cells sorted from blood. Specified subset: CD45RA+ positively selected. CDR3 loop: CASSSDRVNGYTF. CDR3 sequence (DNA): TGTGCCAGCAGCTCGGACAGGGTCAATGGCTACACCTTC. The variable domain in full, completed from reference TRBV7-2 and TRBJ1-2, reads GAGVSQSPSNKVTEKGKDVELRCDPISGHTALYWYRQSLGQGLEFLIYFQGNSAPDKSGLPSDRFSAERTGGSVSTLTIQRTQQEDSAVYLCASSSDRVNGYTFGSGTRLTVV.